This T cell receptor (beta chain) was identified in a study of post-analysis software for immune sequencing data. The study's findings and limits: Strong co-clustering by F measure linked samples that shared a preparation batch. The five TRBV segments detected at higher frequency in patients than in controls included TRBV5-6, TRBV5-1 and TRBV20-1. Multiple sclerosis was associated with a significant reduction in normalized Chao1 diversity relative to controls.

CDR3 length equals 14 residues. Germline CDR1 SGHTA, CDR2 FQGNSA. V lost 1 base and J 6 bases, leaving 10 bases between the germline ends. On this clonotype: Antigen unknown.

Incorporated into the TCR beta cDNA libraries were unique molecular identifiers, which served to reduce PCR and sequencing biases. In TCRdb, the PCR reads were re-called with MiXCR into one record per CDR3 protein. The sample includes more than 450,000 distinct CDR3 sequences, around a third of them seen just once. This receptor was taken from a girl between 2 and 17 years old with multiple sclerosis. V gene TRBV7-2 combines with J gene TRBJ2-1; possibly TRBD1 or TRBD2 for D (6 bases each). The source material was blood. The CDR3 DNA reads TGTGCCAGCAGCTTAGGGGGGGCCATCAATGAGCAGTTCTTC. Translating it yields CASSLGGAINEQFF.